A single sample is the source of the 2 T cell receptor beta chains below, sequenced in a study of blood T cell repertoires in COVID-19. The table came from immunoSEQ multiplex PCR; TCRdb's copy has only in-frame clones and leaves some out. Of some 140,000 clones in the sample, about 90% were seen once. The sequenced material came from peripheral blood. All receptors come from a man aged 50-60 years with acute or convalescent COVID-19.

V and J are TRBV5-5 and TRBJ2-2, with no clear D. This CDR3 comprises 13 residues. CDR1 and CDR2 (germline): SGHKS, YYEKEE (reference sequence). V was cut by 0 bases and J by 6 bases, with 6 bases left in between. CDR3 protein: CASSLELSGELFF. The CDR3, as DNA: TGTGCCAGCAGCTTGGAACTATCCGGGGAGCTGTTTTTT. Filled out from reference TRBV5-5 and TRBJ2-2, the complete variable domain reads DAGVTQSPTHLIKTRGQQVTLRCSPISGHKSVSWYQQVLGQGPQFIFQYYEKEERGRGNFPDRFSARQFPNYSSELNVNALLLGDSALYLCASSLELSGELFFGEGSRLTVL.

This clone came up a few times. V and J are TRBV3-1 (or the pseudogene TRBV3-2) and TRBJ1-2; TRBD1 aligns across 7 bases. The CDR3 length is 17 residues. Trimming took 4 bases from V and 4 from J; bases not matched to a gene: 15. CDR1 is LGHDT, CDR2 YNNKEL, per germline (reference sequence). The chain's CDR3 is CASSLYRQGSESYGYTF. DNA for the CDR3: TGTGCCAGCAGCCTATACCGACAGGGTAGCGAGAGCTATGGCTACACCTTC.